Below are 22 T cell receptor beta chains sequenced from a single sample in a study of tumor and adjacent non-tumor tissue in lung cancer. The template was RNA from unsorted bulk tissue. This non-tumor lung sample came from over 3 cm beyond the tumor edge. The library came from three nested PCR rounds adapted from ARM-PCR protocols. TCRdb re-analysed the multiplex PCR reads in MiXCR, keeping a single row per CDR3 protein. The table lists 60,000 to 70,000 distinct CDR3 sequences, approximately 73% of them singletons. The material sequenced was distant non-tumor lung tissue. These TCRs come from a man in his 60s with non-small cell lung cancer.

The chain has TRBV11-1 and TRBJ2-3; 7 positions agree with TRBD2. Per the germline V gene, CDR1 is SGHAT and CDR2 is FQDESV (reference sequence). This CDR3 comprises 16 residues. Trimming at V came to 3 bases and at J to 3 bases, leaving 9 bases not matched to a gene. CDR3 sequence (DNA): TGTGCCAGCAGCTTCACAAGCGGGGCCAGTACAGATACGCAGTATTTT. It codes for CASSFTSGASTDTQYF.

This clonotype turned up a few times. A much larger clone differs from this one at a single base, so this may be a read error. The V and J genes are TRBV20-1 and TRBJ1-5; D not resolved. This CDR3 contains 12 residues. The germline CDR1 and CDR2 sequences are DFQATT and SNEGSKA (reference sequence). The CDR3 sequence: CNARVGIQPQHF. The CDR3 coding sequence is TGCAATGCTAGAGTAGGGATTCAGCCCCAGCATTTT.

Notes on this clonotype: One junction end does not reproduce the germline sequence, and a read error may be involved. The chain recombines TRBV29-1 with TRBJ2-7; perhaps TRBD1 as D (6 bases). Looked up from germline, CDR1 is SQVTM and CDR2 is ANQGSEA. The CDR3 is made up of 13 amino acids. CDR3 nucleotide sequence: TGCAGCGTTGTGTGGGACATCTCCTATGAGCAGTACTTC. Translating it yields CSVVWDISYEQYF.

This clonotype showed up many times. This chain uses TRBV28 with TRBJ1-2; the D is unclear. The V gene's germline CDR1 is MDHEN and CDR2 SYDVKM. Trimming removed 5 bases at V and 5 bases at J, with 15 bases between. This CDR3 comprises 14 residues. CDR3 residues: CASSPSRLGYGYTF. The CDR3 DNA reads TGTGCCAGCAGTCCGTCCAGGCTGGGGTATGGCTACACCTTC.

The sample holds many counts of this clonotype. This chain joins TRBV11-2 and TRBJ2-2, with D uncertain. Trimming stripped 3 bases from V and 1 base from J, with 3 bases between. This CDR3 contains 13 residues. The germline gives CDR1 SGHAT, CDR2 FQNNGV. CDR3 bases: TGTGCCAGCAGCTTCGAGAACACCGGGGAGCTGTTTTTT. Translation: CASSFENTGELFF.

A remark on this clonotype: An end of the junction does not agree with germline; a read error may underlie this. This chain joins TRBV14 and TRBJ2-5; the match to TRBD2 covers 14 bases. Germline CDR1 is SGHDN and CDR2 is FVKESK. The CDR3 sequence is 16 residues long. In DNA form, the CDR3 reads TGCGCCAGCAGCCTCTGGACTAGCGGGAGGCAAGAGAGTCAGTACTTC. Its translation: CASSLWTSGRQESQYF.

On this clonotype itself: This could be a read error, since a much larger clone is one nucleotide away. The rearrangement joins TRBV5-4 to TRBJ2-5, with a weak D call TRBD1 (6 bases). The germline gives CDR1 SGHNT, CDR2 YYREEE (reference sequence). Trimming pared 4 bases from V and 1 base from J, leaving 11 bases between. The CDR3 sequence is 14 residues long. CDR3 coding DNA: TGTGCCAGCAGCCTCCGGGACACCCAAGAGACCCAGTACTTC. Amino acids: CASSLRDTQETQYF.

Comment on this clonotype: Its ends do not fully match the called genes, so a read error is possible. The rearrangement uses TRBV29-1 and TRBJ2-2; possible D gene TRBD1, 6 bases. CDR3 size: 13 residues. CDR1 and CDR2 (germline): SQVTM, ANQGSEA. CDR3 residues: CSVNRENTWELFF. Here the CDR3 DNA reads TGCAGCGTCAACAGGGAGAACACCTGGGAGCTGTTTTTT.

For this clonotype: The junction does not match germline at one end; this may be a read error. V usage is TRBV6-5 and J usage is TRBJ2-2, with 7 bases matching TRBD2. Looked up from germline, CDR1 is MNHEY and CDR2 is SVGAGI. The CDR3 is 14 residues long. CDR3 nucleotides: TGTACCAGTCGCATCGGACTAGACACCGGGGAGCTGTTTTTT. Its protein is CTSRIGLDTGELFF.

With regard to this clonotype: One end of the junction fails to match germline, which may point to a read error. V and J are TRBV7-9 and TRBJ2-1; D is undetermined. Germline CDR1 is SEHNR and CDR2 is FQNEAQ (reference sequence). The CDR3 has 17 amino acids. CDR3 region: CTSSPEPDLHTYNELFF. In nucleotides, the CDR3 is TGTACCAGCAGCCCTGAGCCGGACCTTCATACCTACAATGAGCTGTTCTTC. The full variable domain, its missing parts supplied by reference TRBV7-9 and TRBJ2-1, is DTGVSQNPRHKITKRGQNVTFRCDPISEHNRLYWYRQTLGQGPEFLTYFQNEAQLEKSRLLSDRFSAERPKGSFSTLEIQRTEQGDSAMYLCTSSPEPDLHTYNELFFGPGTRLTVL.

This clonotype has only a few counts. The rearrangement joins TRBV10-3 to TRBJ2-3; possibly TRBD1 or TRBD2 for D (6 bases each). With 11 bases removed from V and 0 bases from J, the gap between germline ends came to 24 bases. CDR1 and CDR2 from the germline V gene are ENHRY and SYGVKD. This CDR3 has 17 residues. CDR3 nucleotides: TGTGCCGCCCTCCCCGGAAGGAGGGGGGCTAGCACAGATACGCAGTATTTT. Its translation is CAALPGRRGASTDTQYF.

The chain joins TRBV6-1 to TRBJ2-1; D possibly corresponds to TRBD1 (5 bases). The CDR3 spans 16 residues. V shed 6 bases and J shed 1 base, with 16 bases lying between them. From germline, CDR1 is MNHNS and CDR2 SASEGT. The DNA for the CDR3 is TGTGCCAGCAGCACCCTGGGGCTGAGTTCCTACAATGAGCAGTTCTTC. Encoded protein: CASSTLGLSSYNEQFF.

This clonotype was recorded once. The chain is built from TRBV4-1 and TRBJ2-2, with 13 bases lining up with TRBD2. This CDR3 comprises 18 residues. The germline gives CDR1 MGHRA, CDR2 YSYEKL. Trimming at V came to 4 bases and at J to 5 bases, leaving 10 bases not matched to a gene. DNA for the CDR3: TGCGCCAGCAGCCCGCGAACAGGACTAGCGGGAGAAACCGGGGAGCTGTTTTTT. Translated: CASSPRTGLAGETGELFF.

Worth noting for this clonotype: In this CDR3 the conserved last residue, phenylalanine or tryptophan, is missing, so a read error is likely. The chain recombines TRBV19 with TRBJ1-1; 12 nucleotides match TRBD1. CDR1 LNHDA and CDR2 SQIVND come from the germline V gene (reference sequence). This CDR3 is built from 17 residues. CDR3 amino acids: CAGRYRDRGRLDTEAFL. The CDR3 DNA reads TGTGCCGGTAGATACCGGGACAGGGGGCGTCTGGACACTGAAGCTTTCCTT.

As for this clonotype: One end of the junction fails to match germline, which may point to a read error. V is TRBV14 and J is TRBJ2-1; D call uncertain. Germline V gene lookup returns CDR1 SGHDN and CDR2 FVKESK. The CDR3 is made up of 16 amino acids. The CDR3 nucleotides are TGTGTCAGCAGCCAACTACAGTTCAGCTCCTACAATGAGCAGTGCTTC. Translating gives CVSSQLQFSSYNEQCF.

This rearrangement joins TRBV29-1 to TRBJ1-1; 7 bases are shared with TRBD1. Trimming removed 8 bases from V and 5 bases from J; junction bases left unmatched: 8. Looked up from germline, CDR1 is SQVTM and CDR2 is ANQGSEA. The CDR3 totals 12 residues. The CDR3, as DNA: TGCAGCATCACAGACAGGGAGACTGAAGCTTTCTTT. It is translated as CSITDRETEAFF.

The chain uses TRBV7-9 and TRBJ2-4, with 8 positions matching TRBD2. Per germline, CDR1 SEHNR and CDR2 FQNEAQ (reference sequence). There are 19 residues in the CDR3. V lost 5 bases, J lost 3 bases, and 18 bases stayed unmatched. CDR3: CASSAPSPRAGLVKNIQYF. The CDR3, as DNA: TGTGCCAGCAGCGCACCCAGCCCTAGAGCGGGACTAGTCAAAAACATTCAGTACTTC.

A remark on this clonotype: A read error may account for a junction end that differs from germline. The rearrangement uses TRBV12-3 or TRBV12-4 and TRBJ2-1; 8 bases are shared with TRBD2. The CDR3 runs to 15 residues. The CDR3, as DNA: TGTACCAGCAGTTTTAGGGGACTAGGCTACAAAGAGCAGTTCTTC. It specifies CTSSFRGLGYKEQFF.

The CDR3 bases are TGCAGCGTGGAGTACAAGGGGGCGCCGAGCACTGAAGCTTTCTTT. Translated: CSVEYKGAPSTEAFF. V is TRBV29-1 and J is TRBJ1-1, with 7 nucleotides matching TRBD1. The CDR3 extends over 15 amino acids. The V gene end was trimmed by 6 bases and the J gene end by 4 bases; junction bases not matched to a gene: 14. The germline CDR1 and CDR2 sequences are SQVTM and ANQGSEA.

V usage is TRBV7-8 and J usage is TRBJ2-1, with D perhaps matching TRBD1 (5 bases). Trimming left V 4 bases short and J 5 bases short, with 18 bases between. The CDR3 sequence is 16 residues long. Germline assignment: CDR1 SGHVS and CDR2 FQNEAQ. CDR3 DNA: TGTGCCAGCAGCTCCAAGGGGCCAGCAGGGAACAATGAGCAGTTCTTC. It yields the protein CASSSKGPAGNNEQFF. Variable domain in full (rest from reference TRBV7-8 and TRBJ2-1): GAGVSQSPRYKVAKRGQDVALRCDPISGHVSLFWYQQALGQGPEFLTYFQNEAQLDKSGLPSDRFFAERPEGSVSTLKIQRTQQEDSAVYLCASSSKGPAGNNEQFFGPGTRLTVL.

Of note for this clonotype: Germline is not matched at one junction end, which may reflect a read error. V usage is TRBV11-1 and J usage is TRBJ2-1, with D unclear. Germline loops: CDR1 SGHAT, CDR2 FQDESV (reference sequence). This CDR3 contains 16 residues. In DNA form, the CDR3 reads TGTGTCAGCAGCTTAGCTCGTGGGATTGGGATGAATGAGCACTTCTTC. Translated, it gives CVSSLARGIGMNEHFF. Full variable domain (rest looked up from reference TRBV11-1 and TRBJ2-1): EAEVAQSPRYKITEKSQAVAFWCDPISGHATLYWYRQILGQGPELLVQFQDESVVDDSQLPKDRFSAERLKGVDSTLKIQPAELGDSAMYLCVSSLARGIGMNEHFFGPGTRLTVL.

This clonotype was counted once. One end of the junction varies from germline; a read error may be responsible. J is TRBJ2-7 and V is TRBV6-5, with 8 bases that match TRBD2. This CDR3 is 15 amino acids long. Germline V gene lookup returns CDR1 MNHEY and CDR2 SVGAGI. CDR3 loop: CASNYSKRETAEQYF. CDR3 in DNA: TGTGCCAGCAATTACTCGAAGCGGGAGACGGCCGAACAGTACTTC.